Reported below is one T cell receptor (beta chain). The CDR3 extends over 15 amino acids. V dropped 7 bases and J dropped 1 base, with 19 bases sitting between them. Looked up from germline, CDR1 is SQVTM and CDR2 is ANQGSEA. The data are from a study of identical twins. Carrying unique molecular identifiers, the cDNA also gained a universal primer site through template switching. TCRdb used MiXCR to reprocess the 5' RACE reads, holding one entry per CDR3 protein. The data show hundreds of thousands of distinct CDR3 sequences, 15% to 20% seen once. A further study also used this sample, focusing on T cells expressing NK-cell markers. This second study says: It was from sorted CD3+CD56+NKG2C+, CD3+CD56+NKG2C- and CD3+CD56-NKG2C+ T cells that TCR beta repertoires came. Four of the donors also had these clonotypes leading their CD3+CD56-NKG2C+ fraction.

This TCR derives from a woman between 18 and 29 years old in good health. J is TRBJ1-1 and V is TRBV29-1; D may be TRBD1 (5 bases). Source material: PBMCs. CDR3 sequence reads: CSAHDPGPPNTEAFF. Written as DNA, the CDR3 is TGCAGCGCACATGACCCGGGACCGCCGAACACTGAAGCTTTCTTT.